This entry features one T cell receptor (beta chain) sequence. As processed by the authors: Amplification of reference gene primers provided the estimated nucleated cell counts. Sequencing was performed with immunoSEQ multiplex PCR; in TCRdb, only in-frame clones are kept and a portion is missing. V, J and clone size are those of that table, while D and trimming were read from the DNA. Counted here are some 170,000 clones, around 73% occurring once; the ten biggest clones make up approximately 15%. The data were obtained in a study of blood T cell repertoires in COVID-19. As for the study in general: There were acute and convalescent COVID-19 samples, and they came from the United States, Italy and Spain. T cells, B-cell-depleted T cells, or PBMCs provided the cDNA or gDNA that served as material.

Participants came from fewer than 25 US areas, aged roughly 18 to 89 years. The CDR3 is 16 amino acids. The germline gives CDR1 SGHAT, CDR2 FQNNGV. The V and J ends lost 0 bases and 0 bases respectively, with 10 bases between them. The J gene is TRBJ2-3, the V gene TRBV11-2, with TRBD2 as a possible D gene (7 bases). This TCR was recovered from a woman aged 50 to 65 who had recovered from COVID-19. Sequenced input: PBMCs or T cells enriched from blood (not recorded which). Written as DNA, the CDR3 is TGTGCCAGCAGCTTAGAGGGGGGGCTTAGCACAGATACGCAGTATTTT. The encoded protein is CASSLEGGLSTDTQYF.